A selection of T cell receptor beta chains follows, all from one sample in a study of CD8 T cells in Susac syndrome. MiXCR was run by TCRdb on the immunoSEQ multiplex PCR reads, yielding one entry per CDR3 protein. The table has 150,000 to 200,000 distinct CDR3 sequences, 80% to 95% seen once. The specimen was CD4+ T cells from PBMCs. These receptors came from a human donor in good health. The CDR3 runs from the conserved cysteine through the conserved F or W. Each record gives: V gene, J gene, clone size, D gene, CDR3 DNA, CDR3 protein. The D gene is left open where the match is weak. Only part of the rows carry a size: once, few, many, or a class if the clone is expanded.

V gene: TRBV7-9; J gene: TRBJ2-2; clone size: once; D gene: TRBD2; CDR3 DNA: TGTGCCAGCAGCTGGGGAGGGCTACCCGGGGAGCTGTTTTTT; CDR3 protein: CASSWGGLPGELFF
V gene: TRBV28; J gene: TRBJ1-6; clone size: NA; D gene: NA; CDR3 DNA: TGTGCCAGCAGTTCTTTAGTTGGGGGGTCAAATTCACCCCTCCACTTT; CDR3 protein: CASSSLVGGSNSPLHF
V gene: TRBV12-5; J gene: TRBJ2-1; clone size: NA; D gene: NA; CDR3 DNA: TGTGCTAGTGGCTTGGGACCCAACAATGAGCAGTTCTTC; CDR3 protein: CASGLGPNNEQFF
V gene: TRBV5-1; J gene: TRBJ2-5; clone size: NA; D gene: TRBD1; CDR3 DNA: TGCGCCAGCAGTGGACAGGGGAAAGAGACCCAGTACTTC; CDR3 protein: CASSGQGKETQYF
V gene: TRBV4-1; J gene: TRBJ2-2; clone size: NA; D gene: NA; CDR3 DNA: TGCGCCAGCAGTTCACGTTCAAGGGACACCGGGGAGCTGTTTTTT; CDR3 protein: CASSSRSRDTGELFF
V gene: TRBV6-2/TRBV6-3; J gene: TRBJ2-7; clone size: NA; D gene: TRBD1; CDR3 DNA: TGTGCCAGCATTCCGGGACAGGGCACCTACGAGCAGTACTTC; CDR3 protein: CASIPGQGTYEQYF
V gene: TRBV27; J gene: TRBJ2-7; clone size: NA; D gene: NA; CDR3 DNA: TGTGCCAGCAGTTTATTTGTGCCATCCTACGAGCAGTACTTC; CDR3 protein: CASSLFVPSYEQYF
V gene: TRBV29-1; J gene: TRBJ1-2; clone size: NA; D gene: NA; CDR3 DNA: TGCAGCGTTGAAGTACCAGGTTCTAACTATGGCTACACCTTC; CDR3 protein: CSVEVPGSNYGYTF
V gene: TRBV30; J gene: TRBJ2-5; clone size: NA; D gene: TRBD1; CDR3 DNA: TGTGCCTGGACCACGGGACAGGGAGAAGGGACCCAGTACTTC; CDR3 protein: CAWTTGQGEGTQYF
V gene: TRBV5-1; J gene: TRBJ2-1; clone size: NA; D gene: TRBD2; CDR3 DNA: TGCGCCAGCAGGCTAGCGGGGGTCAATGAGCAGTTCTTC; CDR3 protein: CASRLAGVNEQFF
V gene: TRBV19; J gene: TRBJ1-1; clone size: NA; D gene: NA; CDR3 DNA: TGTGCCAGTAGTAAGGTCACTGAAGCTTTCTTT; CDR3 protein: CASSKVTEAFF
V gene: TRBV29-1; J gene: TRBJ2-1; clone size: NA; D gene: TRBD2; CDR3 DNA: TGCAGCTTCGGGACTAGTAGACATGAGCAGTTCTTC; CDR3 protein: CSFGTSRHEQFF
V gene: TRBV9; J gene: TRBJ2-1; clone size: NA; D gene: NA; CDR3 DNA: TGTGCCAGCAGCGTAGAACTAGTCTACAATGAGCAGTTCTTC; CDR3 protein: CASSVELVYNEQFF
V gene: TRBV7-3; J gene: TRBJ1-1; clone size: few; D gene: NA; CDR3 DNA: TGTGCCAGCAGCCGTAGAGGGGACACTGAAGCTTTCTTT; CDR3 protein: CASSRRGDTEAFF
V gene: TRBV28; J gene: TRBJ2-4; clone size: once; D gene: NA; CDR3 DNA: TGTGCCAGCTGGGGGGGCCCCGCCAAAAACATTCAGTACTTC; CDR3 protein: CASWGGPAKNIQYF
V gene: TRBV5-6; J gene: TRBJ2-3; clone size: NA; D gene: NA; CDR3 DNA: TGTGCCAGCAGCTTCTCCGGGAACACAGATACGCAGTATTTT; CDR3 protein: CASSFSGNTDTQYF
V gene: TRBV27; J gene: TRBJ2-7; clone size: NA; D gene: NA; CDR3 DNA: TGTGCCAGCAGTTCTCCCTCAGCCGAGCAGTACTTC; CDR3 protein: CASSSPSAEQYF
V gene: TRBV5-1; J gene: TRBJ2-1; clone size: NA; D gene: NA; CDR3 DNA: TGCGCCAGCAGCTTGGGCCCAACCCATGAGCAGTTCTTC; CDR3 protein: CASSLGPTHEQFF
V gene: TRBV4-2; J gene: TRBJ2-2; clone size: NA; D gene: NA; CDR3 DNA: TGTGCCAGCAGCCAAGGTGGGGGGTCTGGCGGCGGGGAGCTGTTTTTT; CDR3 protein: CASSQGGGSGGGELFF
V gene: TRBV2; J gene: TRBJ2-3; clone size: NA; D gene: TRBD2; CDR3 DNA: TGTGCCAGCAGTGAAGGACTAGCCCGGGCAGATACGCAGTATTTT; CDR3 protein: CASSEGLARADTQYF
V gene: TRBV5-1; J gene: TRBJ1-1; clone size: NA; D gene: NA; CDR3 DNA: TGCGCCAGCAGCTTGGAGGGCCGGTCCTACACTGAAGCTTTCTTT; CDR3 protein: CASSLEGRSYTEAFF
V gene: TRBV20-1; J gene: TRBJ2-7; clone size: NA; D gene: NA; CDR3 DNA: TGCAGTGCTGCCGGGACATTCTACGAGCAGTACTTC; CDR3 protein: CSAAGTFYEQYF
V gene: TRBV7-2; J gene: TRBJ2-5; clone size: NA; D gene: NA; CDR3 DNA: TGTGCCAGCAGTCGTCAGATCCAAGAGACCCAGTACTTC; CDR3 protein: CASSRQIQETQYF
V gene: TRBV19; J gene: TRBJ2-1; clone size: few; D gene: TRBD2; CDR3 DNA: TGTGCCAGTAGTATTCCCCCGGGGGGTGAGCAGTTCTTC; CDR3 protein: CASSIPPGGEQFF
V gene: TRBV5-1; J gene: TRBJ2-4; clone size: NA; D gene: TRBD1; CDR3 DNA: TGCGCCAGCAGCTGGGTGACAGGGACCAAAAACATTCAGTACTTC; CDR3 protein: CASSWVTGTKNIQYF
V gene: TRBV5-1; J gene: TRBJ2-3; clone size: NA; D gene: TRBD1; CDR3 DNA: TGCGCCAGCAGGCTGACAGGGTGGAGCACAGATACGCAGTATTTT; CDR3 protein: CASRLTGWSTDTQYF
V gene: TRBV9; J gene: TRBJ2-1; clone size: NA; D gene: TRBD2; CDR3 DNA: TGTGCCAGCAGCGTAGGGGTAGCGGGGGTGGGGTCCTACAATGAGCAGTTCTTC; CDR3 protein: CASSVGVAGVGSYNEQFF
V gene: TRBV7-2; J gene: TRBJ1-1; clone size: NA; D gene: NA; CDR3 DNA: TGTGCCAGCAGCTTATCGATCGACCGGAACACTGAAGCTTTCTTT; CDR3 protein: CASSLSIDRNTEAFF
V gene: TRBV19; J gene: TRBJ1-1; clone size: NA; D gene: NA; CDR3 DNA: TGTGCCAGTAGGCAGGACACTGAAGCTTTCTTT; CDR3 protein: CASRQDTEAFF
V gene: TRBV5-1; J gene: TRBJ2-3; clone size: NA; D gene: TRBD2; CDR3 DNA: TGCGCCAGCACGCTAGCGGGAGCCACAGATACGCAGTATTTT; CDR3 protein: CASTLAGATDTQYF
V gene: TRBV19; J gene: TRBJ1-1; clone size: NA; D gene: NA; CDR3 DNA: TGTGCCAATAGTATCGGACAGCTCATGAACACTGAAGCTTTCTTT; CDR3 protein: CANSIGQLMNTEAFF
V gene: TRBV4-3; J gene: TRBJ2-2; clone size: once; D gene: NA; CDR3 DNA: TGCGCCAGCAGCCAAGTCACGCGGAGCCCCGGGGAGCTGTTTTTT; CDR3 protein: CASSQVTRSPGELFF
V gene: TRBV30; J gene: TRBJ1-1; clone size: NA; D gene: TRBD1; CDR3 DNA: TGTGCCTGGAGTACTTGGGGTATACAGGGGGCGGCTGAAGCTTTCTTT; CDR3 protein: CAWSTWGIQGAAEAFF
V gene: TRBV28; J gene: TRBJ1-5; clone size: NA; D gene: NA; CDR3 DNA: TGTGCCAGCAGTCGCGGGACTTCCCTCAATCAGCCCCAGCATTTT; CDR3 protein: CASSRGTSLNQPQHF
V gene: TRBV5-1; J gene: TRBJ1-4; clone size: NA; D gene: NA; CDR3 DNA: TGCGCCAGCGCTGCTACCACAACTAATGAAAAACTGTTTTTT; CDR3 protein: CASAATTTNEKLFF
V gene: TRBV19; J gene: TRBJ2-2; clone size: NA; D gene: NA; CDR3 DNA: TGTGCCGGACGGACGAACACCGGGGAGCTGTTTTTT; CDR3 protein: CAGRTNTGELFF
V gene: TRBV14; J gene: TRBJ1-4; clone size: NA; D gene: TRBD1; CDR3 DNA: TGTGCCAGCAGCCAAGGGACAGGGCCCTTCAATGAAAAACTGTTTTTT; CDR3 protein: CASSQGTGPFNEKLFF
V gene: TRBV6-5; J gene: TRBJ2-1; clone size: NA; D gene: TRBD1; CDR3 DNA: TGTGCCAGCAGCCGGGACAGTCCCTACAATGAGCAGTTCTTC; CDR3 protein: CASSRDSPYNEQFF
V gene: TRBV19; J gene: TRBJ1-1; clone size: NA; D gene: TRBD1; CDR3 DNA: TGTGCCAGTAGTCCAGGGGGGGTAGTGCACACTGAAGCTTTCTTT; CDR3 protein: CASSPGGVVHTEAFF
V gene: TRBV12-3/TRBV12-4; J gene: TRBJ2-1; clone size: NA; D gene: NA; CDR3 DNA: TGTGCCAGCAGTTCGGGGAGTGAGCAGTTCTTC; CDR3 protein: CASSSGSEQFF
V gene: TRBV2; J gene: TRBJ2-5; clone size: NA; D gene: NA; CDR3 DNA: TGTGCCAGCAGTGAAGTCACCCCAGAGACCCAGTACTTC; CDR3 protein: CASSEVTPETQYF
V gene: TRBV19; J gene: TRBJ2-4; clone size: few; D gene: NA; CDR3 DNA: TGTGCCAGTAGAGTGATTCCTTCGGCCAAAAACATTCAGTACTTC; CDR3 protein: CASRVIPSAKNIQYF
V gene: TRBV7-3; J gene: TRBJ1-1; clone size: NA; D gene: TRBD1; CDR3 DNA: TGTGCCAGCAGCTTAACTGGGGACAGATACACTGAAGCTTTCTTT; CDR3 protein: CASSLTGDRYTEAFF
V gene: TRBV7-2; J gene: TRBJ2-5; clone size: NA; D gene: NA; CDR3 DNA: TGTGCCAGCAGCTTAATCTGGCAAGAGACCCAGTACTTC; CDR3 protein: CASSLIWQETQYF
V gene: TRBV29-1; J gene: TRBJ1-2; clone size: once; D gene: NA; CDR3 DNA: TGCAGCGTTTCAGACTTAACGGCGGGCTACACCTTC; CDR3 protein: CSVSDLTAGYTF
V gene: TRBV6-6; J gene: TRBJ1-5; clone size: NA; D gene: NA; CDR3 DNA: TGTGCCAGCAGTTACTCGTCTCAGCCCCAGCATTTT; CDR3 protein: CASSYSSQPQHF
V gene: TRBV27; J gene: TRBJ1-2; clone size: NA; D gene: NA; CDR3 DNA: TGTGCCAGCAGGAACTTCTATGGCTACACCTTC; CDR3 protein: CASRNFYGYTF
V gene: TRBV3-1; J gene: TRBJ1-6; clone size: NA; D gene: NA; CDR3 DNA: TGTGCCAGCAGCCAAGAGATGTTCCCGACCCTCCACTTT; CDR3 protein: CASSQEMFPTLHF
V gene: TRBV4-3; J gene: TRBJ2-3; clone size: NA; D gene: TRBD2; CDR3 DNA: TGCGCCAGCAGCCAAGCCGCCCAGCGGGGGAGGCAGTATTTT; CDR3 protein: CASSQAAQRGRQYF
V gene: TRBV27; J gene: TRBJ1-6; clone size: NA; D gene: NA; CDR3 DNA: TGTGCCAGCAGTTTATCGATGACTTCGAGTTCACCCCTCCACTTT; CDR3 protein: CASSLSMTSSSPLHF
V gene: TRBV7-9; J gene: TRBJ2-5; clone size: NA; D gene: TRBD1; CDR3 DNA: TGTGCCAGCAGTAAACGGGACCCAGGGGGAGAGACCCAGTACTTC; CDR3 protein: CASSKRDPGGETQYF
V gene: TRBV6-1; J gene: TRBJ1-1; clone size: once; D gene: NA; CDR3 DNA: TGTGCCAGCTGGGAGGAGGACACTGAAGCTTTCTTT; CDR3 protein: CASWEEDTEAFF
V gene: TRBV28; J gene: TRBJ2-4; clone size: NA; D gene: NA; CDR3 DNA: TGTGCCAGCAGCCTGGGGGGAAATAAAAACATTCAGTACTTC; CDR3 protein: CASSLGGNKNIQYF
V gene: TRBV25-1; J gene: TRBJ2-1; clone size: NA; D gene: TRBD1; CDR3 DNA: TGTGCCAGCAGTGTTCAAGGGACAGGGGGCTTGGATGAGCAGTTCTTC; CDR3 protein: CASSVQGTGGLDEQFF
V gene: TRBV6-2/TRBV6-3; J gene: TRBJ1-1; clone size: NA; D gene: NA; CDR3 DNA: TGTGCCAGCAGTTCCACAGGGAATTACGAAGCTTTCTTT; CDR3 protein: CASSSTGNYEAFF